This T cell receptor (beta chain) was identified in a study of shared clonotypes between healthy human individuals. Study context: Used for every donor were three CD4 naive, three CD4 memory, two CD8 naive and one CD8 memory plate.

Overall study findings and caveats: Although depth was large, rarefaction showed that sequencing of the sorted subsets was incomplete.

A note on this clone: The antigen remains undetermined.

CDR3 length equals 13 residues. The germline V and J ends were trimmed by 0 bases and 10 bases, with 11 bases remaining between them. Germline-derived CDR1 and CDR2 are SGDLS and YYNGEE. Replicate PCRs run on sorted subsets employed 200 ng DNA, approximately 30,000 T cell genomes. Authors' methods: ImmunoSEQ output lacked quality scores and full-length reads, limiting matched filtering. Data came from immunoSEQ multiplex PCR; TCRdb stores just in-frame clones and leaves some out. D and trimming come from the DNA, and the V and J calls and clone size come from that table. The repertoire holds 850,000 to 1,200,000 clones, with about 76% as singletons.

The clonotype was recovered from a man aged 18 to 29 in good health. Sequencing was done on a sample of memory CD4+ T cells sorted from blood. Regarding subset: CD45RA-negative fraction. This rearrangement joins TRBV9 to TRBJ1-5; unclear D gene. The CDR3 nucleotides are TGTGCCAGCAGCGTAGATAAGGTTGGTCCCCAGCATTTT. Amino acid sequence: CASSVDKVGPQHF.